The subject of this entry is one T cell receptor (beta chain). Its cognate antigen is unknown. Sample-barcoded 5' priming and a J-beta primer mix drove a second PCR of about 6 to 12 cycles. TCRdb re-derived calls from the 5' RACE reads in MiXCR, one entry per CDR3 protein. The sample lists 1.5 million or so distinct CDR3 sequences; 35% to 45% were seen once. The entry originates in a study of blood T cells in healthy people across ages. Regarding the study as a whole: One million T cells yielded diversity estimates that were considered underestimates.

The V end lost 3 bases, the J end lost 5 bases, and 19 bases lay between the germline ends. Per the germline V gene, CDR1 is LGHDT and CDR2 is YNNKEL (reference sequence). The CDR3 sequence is 17 residues long. Material: blood. This receptor was taken from a woman younger than 35 in good health. The chain is built from TRBV3-1 and TRBJ2-2; possibly TRBD2 for D (6 bases). CDR3 in amino acids: CASSHPLVGGRTGELFF. The DNA for the CDR3 is TGTGCCAGCAGCCACCCCCTGGTGGGAGGCCGTACCGGGGAGCTGTTTTTT.